This T cell receptor (beta chain) was retrieved from a study of read filtering for tumor transcriptome and immune sequencing. About the study: IR-seq gave about 4.05 to 11 million TCR reads per sample; RNA-seq gave roughly 80 to 1,300.

This CDR3 spans 12 amino acids. The V and J ends lost 4 bases and 7 bases respectively, with 11 bases between them. Germline CDR1 SQVTM, CDR2 ANQGSEA. The library was built from 400 to 500 ng RNA with molecular barcoded adaptors for alpha/delta and beta/gamma chains. TCRdb re-analysed the reads in MiXCR, keeping a single row per CDR3 protein. The data show over 40,000 distinct CDR3 sequences, 10% to 15% seen once. This clonotype is labeled as medium-sized (0.01 to 0.1%). Every patient had bone marrow sampled while the disease was active. The receptor comes from a donor aged 40 or older with multiple myeloma. Input material: a population of CD138-negative cells sorted from bone marrow. The rearrangement joins TRBV29-1 to TRBJ2-1, with D perhaps TRBD1 (6 bases). The CDR3 coding sequence is TGCAGCGTTGTACAGGGTACTAATGAGCAGTTCTTC. Translation gives CSVVQGTNEQFF.